The present T cell receptor (beta chain) was sequenced within a study of T cell responses to AZD1222 COVID-19 vaccine. Notes on the study in general: The peak T cell response came first, and repertoires were sampled only after it. Unmutated variant regions are reportedly targeted by nearly half of spike-specific TCRs. Only a handful of AZD1222 recipients tested seropositive at baseline. There were mostly white British donors and more females than males, and clonal diversity was possibly underestimated.

A remark on this clone: Its antigen is currently unknown.

Using immunoSEQ multiplex PCR, the repertoire was profiled, and TCRdb retains in-frame clones only, with some absent. Of fewer than 120,000 clones listed, roughly nine tenths were seen once; the top ten hold around 3%. The sequence derives from an adult in good health. Sequencing was performed on peripheral blood, taken on day 0 of AZD1222 vaccination.

This CDR3 is CASSLRLAGGEQYF. The CDR3 DNA reads as TGTGCCAGCAGCTTAAGGCTAGCGGGAGGCGAGCAGTACTTC. V and J are TRBV7-2 and TRBJ2-7, with TRBD2 identical over 11 bases. Germline CDR1 SGHTA, CDR2 FQGNSA. V shed 2 bases and J 6 bases; nucleotides not matched to a gene: 3. This CDR3 is 14 amino acids long.